Listed below are T cell receptor beta chains from one sample, sequenced in a study of CD8 T cells in ankylosing spondylitis. TCRdb itself ran the 5' RACE reads through MiXCR, one entry per CDR3 protein. The sample consists of under 450,000 distinct CDR3 sequences, 20% of them appearing once. The sample consisted of blood, either unsorted or a sorted T cell fraction (not recorded which). All receptors come from a male donor with ankylosing spondylitis or in good health (not recorded which). CDR3s include the opening cysteine and the closing phenylalanine or tryptophan. Each record gives: V gene, clone size, J gene, D gene, CDR3 DNA, CDR3 protein. The D gene is left open where the match is weak. Clone size, where shown, is once, few, many, or a class for clones that have expanded.

v_gene: TRBV15; abundance: many; j_gene: TRBJ2-7; d_gene: NA; CDR3nt: TGTGCCACCAGCAGAGATACCGGGGAGCAGTACTTC; CDR3aa: CATSRDTGEQYF
v_gene: TRBV2; abundance: NA; j_gene: TRBJ2-5; d_gene: NA; CDR3nt: TGTGCCAGCAGTGACACGGAGGAGACCCAGTACTTC; CDR3aa: CASSDTEETQYF
v_gene: TRBV6-5; abundance: few; j_gene: TRBJ2-7; d_gene: TRBD2; CDR3nt: TGTGCCAGCAGTTACGGGGGGGAACTAGCTTACGAGCAGTACTTC; CDR3aa: CASSYGGELAYEQYF
v_gene: TRBV6-1; abundance: NA; j_gene: TRBJ2-7; d_gene: TRBD1; CDR3nt: TGTGCCAGCAGTGAAGCCGACAGGGCTCCTTCCTACGAGCAGTACTTC; CDR3aa: CASSEADRAPSYEQYF
v_gene: TRBV12-3/TRBV12-4; abundance: once; j_gene: TRBJ2-6; d_gene: NA; CDR3nt: TGTGCCAGCAGCCGGGGGGCCTCTGGGGCCAACGTCCTGACTTTC; CDR3aa: CASSRGASGANVLTF
v_gene: TRBV12-3/TRBV12-4; abundance: many; j_gene: TRBJ2-1; d_gene: NA; CDR3nt: TGTGCCAGCAGCCTAGGGGGGGGGGCCGCGTATGAGCAGTTCTTC; CDR3aa: CASSLGGGAAYEQFF
v_gene: TRBV20-1; abundance: NA; j_gene: TRBJ2-7; d_gene: TRBD1; CDR3nt: TGCAGCGCTGACAACAGGGGGGCCTACGAGCAGTACTTC; CDR3aa: CSADNRGAYEQYF
v_gene: TRBV4-1; abundance: few; j_gene: TRBJ2-5; d_gene: NA; CDR3nt: TGCGCCAGCAGCCAAGAGGCGCCAGGGGTTGAGACCCAGTACTTC; CDR3aa: CASSQEAPGVETQYF
v_gene: TRBV21-1; abundance: few; j_gene: TRBJ2-1; d_gene: NA; CDR3nt: TGTGCCAGCAGCAAAGCCTTGTGGAGGGACAGGGTTCAGGATGAGCAGTTCTTC; CDR3aa: CASSKALWRDRVQDEQFF
v_gene: TRBV7-8; abundance: few; j_gene: TRBJ2-1; d_gene: NA; CDR3nt: TGTGCCAGCAGCTTAGATCCCCGTCTGGACGTTAATGAGCAGTTCTTC; CDR3aa: CASSLDPRLDVNEQFF